This TCR beta chain was recovered during a study of control samples from healthy donors and cancer patients. Profiled with immunoSEQ multiplex PCR; TCRdb holds only in-frame clones, not every one. Of 140,000 or so clones in the sample, around 90% were seen once. Germline-derived CDR1 and CDR2 are LNHDA and SQIVND (reference sequence). The junction had 9 bases not matched to a gene; V was cut back by 6 bases and J by 10 bases. This CDR3 is 14 amino acids long. The TCR was taken from a man aged 30 to 45 in good health. The chain joins TRBV19 to TRBJ2-1; 10 nucleotides match TRBD2. Sequencing was performed on blood. The CDR3 coding sequence is TGTGCCAGTAGGTTAGCGGGGGGCGTCGGGGAGCAGTTCTTC. It specifies CASRLAGGVGEQFF.